The 16 T cell receptor beta chains reported below all come from one sample, sequenced in a study of blood T cell repertoires in COVID-19. Generated by immunoSEQ multiplex PCR, the TCRdb table keeps only in-frame clones and is missing some. The sample shows a few hundred thousand clones, roughly nine tenths of them seen only once. The sequenced sample consisted of peripheral blood. Source of these receptors: a woman in her 40s who had recovered from COVID-19.

This rearrangement joins TRBV7-9 to TRBJ2-5, with D possibly matching TRBD2 (6 bases). The CDR3 is made up of 14 amino acids. Germline V CDR1 and CDR2: SEHNR, FQNEAQ (reference sequence). The V end lost 1 base, the J end lost 7 bases, and 13 bases lay between the germline ends. The CDR3, as DNA: TGTGCCAGCAGCTTAGGAGGGGAGGTCGGGACCCAGTACTTC. Translation gives CASSLGGEVGTQYF.

The chain carries TRBV12-5 and TRBJ1-6, with TRBD1 as a possible D gene (5 bases). V was trimmed by 7 bases and J by 8 bases, leaving 15 bases between them. The CDR3 is 14 residues long. Germline V gives CDR1 LGHNT, CDR2 FRNRAP. This chain's CDR3 is CASALQVGDSPLHF. CDR3 coding DNA: TGTGCTAGTGCACTACAGGTTGGGGATTCACCCCTCCACTTT.

The chain combines TRBV7-2 with TRBJ2-1; 7 bases are shared with TRBD2. V was pared by 4 bases and J by 6 bases, with 6 bases of the junction left unmatched. The CDR3 runs 14 residues. Germline CDR1 and CDR2: SGHTA and FQGNSA. The CDR3, as DNA: TGTGCCAGCAGCTCCTGGACTAGTGTCAATGAGCAGTTCTTC. Translating it yields CASSSWTSVNEQFF.

V and J are TRBV6-2 or TRBV6-3 and TRBJ2-5; TRBD1 matches at 9 bases. The CDR3 extends over 15 amino acids. CDR1 is MNHEY and CDR2 is SVGEGT in the germline V gene. V dropped 2 bases and J dropped 4; count of bases not matched to a gene: 5. CDR3 sequence: CASSYTGGWRETQYF. CDR3 coding DNA: TGTGCCAGCAGTTACACAGGGGGCTGGAGAGAGACCCAGTACTTC.

This sequence joins TRBV29-1 and TRBJ2-7; maybe TRBD2 (9 bases). The germline CDR1 and CDR2 sequences are SQVTM and ANQGSEA. V lost 4 bases and J lost 3, with 28 bases in between. The CDR3 is 18 amino acids. The CDR3 region is CSVGTRDRSGLAHYEQYV. The CDR3 DNA follows: TGCAGCGTTGGAACCCGGGACAGGAGCGGACTAGCGCACTACGAGCAGTACGTC.

Notes on this clone: This sample includes further DNA sequences coding for the same CDR3. The V and J genes are TRBV7-2 and TRBJ1-4; 9 nucleotides agree with TRBD1. This CDR3 contains 14 residues. The germline gives CDR1 SGHTA, CDR2 FQGNSA. With V trimmed by 4 bases and J by 5 bases, 2 bases remained unmatched. CDR3 protein: CASSSDRGNEKLFF. CDR3 in DNA: TGTGCCAGCAGCTCCGACAGGGGGAATGAAAAACTGTTTTTT. Supplemented by reference TRBV7-2 and TRBJ1-4, the full variable domain reads GAGVSQSPSNKVTEKGKDVELRCDPISGHTALYWYRQSLGQGLEFLIYFQGNSAPDKSGLPSDRFSAERTGGSVSTLTIQRTQQEDSAVYLCASSSDRGNEKLFFGSGTQLSVL.

V and J are TRBV12-5 and TRBJ2-1; 7 positions match TRBD1. The germline V gene has CDR1 LGHNT and CDR2 FRNRAP. The CDR3 has 15 residues. V trimming: 5 bases; J trimming: 3 bases; junction bases outside the gene matches: 7. The chain's CDR3 is CASGIPGTVYNEQFF. As DNA, the CDR3 is TGTGCTAGTGGTATCCCCGGGACAGTCTACAATGAGCAGTTCTTC.

This clone was seen a few times. V usage is TRBV10-3 and J usage is TRBJ2-3; D is undetermined. This CDR3 has 16 amino acids. The germline V gene has CDR1 ENHRY and CDR2 SYGVKD. V lost 4 bases and J lost 0, with 14 bases in between. The CDR3 region has the DNA TGTGCCATCAGTGGCCGTCGGAGCGTAAGCACAGATACGCAGTATTTT. Translating it yields CAISGRRSVSTDTQYF.

The CDR3 reads CASSLLREETQYF. DNA for the CDR3: TGTGCCAGCAGCTTACTTCGGGAAGAGACCCAGTACTTC. The chain is built from TRBV7-3 and TRBJ2-5; D is uncertain. Germline CDR1 is SGHTA and CDR2 is FQGTGA. The CDR3 contains 13 residues. Trimming shortened V by 2 bases and J by 3 bases, and 7 bases separated the two germline ends.

V and J are TRBV15 and TRBJ2-2; D not resolved. Germline lookup yields CDR1 LNHNV and CDR2 YYDKDF (reference sequence). This CDR3 is built from 14 residues. V was pared by 0 bases and J by 5 bases, with 7 bases between. Written as DNA, the CDR3 is TGTGCCACCAGCAGAGATAGGAGTACCGGGGAGCTGTTTTTT. Amino acids: CATSRDRSTGELFF.

The chain recombines TRBV6-1 with TRBJ2-7, with 10 bases lining up with TRBD2. The CDR3 extends over 15 amino acids. V lost 3 bases and J lost 2; bases outside the gene matches: 4. Looked up from germline, CDR1 is MNHNS and CDR2 is SASEGT. CDR3 residues: CASSDSGRPPYEQYV. The CDR3 DNA reads as TGTGCCAGCAGTGATAGCGGGAGGCCTCCCTACGAGCAGTACGTC.

In this sample, this clone turned up once. The gene calls are TRBV24-1 and TRBJ2-1, with TRBD2 identical over 12 bases. J was trimmed by 2 bases and V by 3 bases; bases with no gene match: 10. This CDR3 has 19 residues. CDR1 and CDR2 from the germline V gene are KGHDR and SFDVKD. CDR3 sequence: CATSDPLAGGRGTYNEQFF. The CDR3, as DNA: TGTGCCACCAGTGATCCGCTAGCGGGAGGGAGGGGTACCTACAATGAGCAGTTCTTC.

This chain connects TRBV29-1 to TRBJ2-5, with D perhaps TRBD1 (5 bases). Germline V gives CDR1 SQVTM, CDR2 ANQGSEA. The CDR3 length is 11 residues. Trimming shortened V by 6 bases and J by 5 bases, and 10 bases separated the two germline ends. The CDR3 DNA reads TGCAGCGTGTCAGGGCCCGAGACCCAGTACTTC. Translated: CSVSGPETQYF.

The V and J genes are TRBV2 and TRBJ2-3; 12 bases are shared with TRBD2. Germline loops: CDR1 SNHLY, CDR2 FYNNEI. The junction had 13 bases not matched to a gene; V was cut back by 6 bases and J by 0 bases. This CDR3 has 19 residues. Here the CDR3 reads CASRGVGETSGRSTDTQYF. In DNA form, the CDR3 reads TGTGCCAGCAGAGGAGTAGGGGAGACTAGCGGGAGAAGCACAGATACGCAGTATTTT.

This clone was seen only once. The chain has TRBV30 and TRBJ1-1; D ambiguous. The CDR3 length is 13 residues. Germline loops: CDR1 GTSNPN, CDR2 SVGIG (reference sequence). Trimming took off 0 bases at V and 5 bases at J, with 10 bases between the two ends. The CDR3 coding sequence is TGTGCCTGGAGTGTACACGCGGGGACTGAAGCTTTCTTT. This gives the protein CAWSVHAGTEAFF.

The V gene is TRBV9, the J gene TRBJ1-1, with D possibly being TRBD1 (5 bases). Germline assignment: CDR1 SGDLS and CDR2 YYNGEE. The CDR3 spans 15 residues. Between the trimmed V and J ends, which lost 0 bases and 3 bases, there was a span of 12 bases. For the CDR3, the DNA is TGTGCCAGCAGCGTAGCTGAAATAGGGGACACTGAAGCTTTCTTT. This encodes CASSVAEIGDTEAFF. The complete variable domain, with remaining parts taken from reference TRBV9 and TRBJ1-1, reads DSGVTQTPKHLITATGQRVTLRCSPRSGDLSVYWYQQSLDQGLQFLIQYYNGEERAKGNILERFSAQQFPDLHSELNLSSLELGDSALYFCASSVAEIGDTEAFFGQGTRLTVV.